Following are 28 T cell receptor beta chains from one sample sequenced in a study of blood T cells in healthy people across ages. Together with a sample-barcoded 5' primer, a J-beta primer mix was included in a second PCR lasting about 6 to 11 cycles. TCRdb redid the calling of the 5' RACE reads with MiXCR, one entry per CDR3 protein. The sample records 800,000 or so distinct CDR3 sequences, 46% being singletons. The source material was blood. These receptors came from an elderly man in good health.

This clonotype was detected many times. The chain carries TRBV20-1 and TRBJ2-7; a weak D match, TRBD2 (6 bases). CDR1 is DFQATT and CDR2 is SNEGSKA in the germline V gene (reference sequence). The CDR3 sequence is 14 residues long. Trimming took off 6 bases at V and 0 bases at J, with 15 bases between the two ends. In DNA form, the CDR3 reads TGCAGTGCCATACTAGCTGCCAGCTCCTACGAGCAGTACTTC. Amino acid sequence: CSAILAASSYEQYF.

The genes are TRBV7-2 and TRBJ2-1; TRBD2 matches at 11 bases. In germline, CDR1 is SGHTA, CDR2 FQGNSA. The length of the CDR3 is 17 residues. After removal of 4 bases from V and 4 bases from J, the junction contained 9 bases not matched to a gene. The CDR3 is CASSWTLAGELYNEQFF. The CDR3 nucleotides are TGTGCCAGCAGCTGGACACTAGCGGGGGAGCTTTACAATGAGCAGTTCTTC. The entire variable domain, with the rest obtained from reference TRBV7-2 and TRBJ2-1, is as follows: GAGVSQSPSNKVTEKGKDVELRCDPISGHTALYWYRQSLGQGLEFLIYFQGNSAPDKSGLPSDRFSAERTGGSVSTLTIQRTQQEDSAVYLCASSWTLAGELYNEQFFGPGTRLTVL.

The genes are TRBV27 and TRBJ1-2; no clear D. The CDR3 has 12 residues. Trimming stripped 6 bases from V and 8 bases from J, with 13 bases between. In germline, CDR1 is MNHEY, CDR2 SMNVEV (reference sequence). The CDR3 sequence: CASSSGSGGYTF. CDR3 nucleotides: TGTGCCAGCAGCTCCGGGAGCGGAGGCTACACCTTC.

The chain combines TRBV29-1 with TRBJ2-5, with D perhaps assigned TRBD1 or TRBD2 (7 bases each). The V end was cut by 7 bases, the J end by 0 bases, with 15 bases between. Germline V gene lookup returns CDR1 SQVTM and CDR2 ANQGSEA. This CDR3 has 14 residues. Here the CDR3 DNA reads TGCAGCGCCGGGGGGACAGTGTACCAAGAGACCCAGTACTTC. Amino acids: CSAGGTVYQETQYF.

The chain uses TRBV6-5 and TRBJ2-4; 11 bases are a match to TRBD1. The J call may be mistaken, given a closer DNA end match to TRBJ2-7. Germline-derived CDR1 and CDR2 are MNHEY and SVGAGI. The length of the CDR3 is 14 residues. The CDR3 reads CASSYGQGAGEQYF. The CDR3 nucleotides are TGTGCCAGCAGTTACGGACAGGGGGCGGGCGAGCAGTACTTC.

The rearrangement joins TRBV29-1 to TRBJ2-7, with D perhaps TRBD1 (6 bases). Per germline, CDR1 SQVTM and CDR2 ANQGSEA. The CDR3 has 14 residues. V dropped 6 bases and J dropped 3 bases, with 18 bases sitting between them. The CDR3 here is CSVGTDRNFYEQYF. In nucleotides, the CDR3 is TGCAGCGTCGGGACGGACAGAAACTTCTACGAGCAGTACTTC.

This clonotype has a handful of counts. As DNA, the CDR3 is TGTGCCAGCAGTTACTCTCTTCGACAGGGGTTATCCCATGGCTACACCTTC. This translates into CASSYSLRQGLSHGYTF. V usage is TRBV6-5 and J usage is TRBJ1-2; 8 bases are a match to TRBD1. The CDR3 consists of 17 residues. CDR1 and CDR2 from the germline V gene are MNHEY and SVGAGI. V shed 0 bases and J 6 bases; nucleotides not matched to a gene: 12.

This chain connects TRBV20-1 to TRBJ2-7; 7 nucleotides agree with TRBD1. In germline, CDR1 is DFQATT, CDR2 SNEGSKA (reference sequence). V lost 3 bases and J lost 2; bases outside the gene matches: 10. The CDR3 is 15 residues long. The CDR3 DNA is TGCAGTGCTAGTGTCCTTTCCGGGACAGCCTACGAGCAGTACTTC. As protein: CSASVLSGTAYEQYF.

This sequence joins TRBV29-1 and TRBJ1-2; D gene uncertain. The germline CDR1 and CDR2 sequences are SQVTM and ANQGSEA. The V end lost 4 bases, the J end lost 6 bases, and 15 bases lay between the germline ends. This CDR3 has 13 amino acids. CDR3: CSVVGTHLNGYTF. DNA for the CDR3: TGCAGCGTTGTCGGCACCCACTTAAATGGCTACACCTTC.

The chain links TRBV20-1 to TRBJ2-5, with TRBD2 matching 13 bases. With 3 bases clipped from V and 11 bases from J, the junction kept 15 bases outside the gene matches. The CDR3 totals 16 residues. Germline CDR1 reads DFQATT; CDR2 reads SNEGSKA (reference sequence). DNA of the CDR3: TGCAGTGCTAGTGGGGGACTAGCGGGATCGTTGAATGAGCAGTACTTC. Translated, it gives CSASGGLAGSLNEQYF.

V is TRBV20-1 and J is TRBJ2-1; TRBD2 aligns across 9 bases. This CDR3 has 14 residues. Looked up from germline, CDR1 is DFQATT and CDR2 is SNEGSKA (reference sequence). The trim removed 5 bases at V and 7 bases at J, leaving 9 bases unmatched. Here the CDR3 reads CSALREGPGNEQFF. CDR3 DNA: TGCAGTGCTTTGCGGGAGGGCCCGGGGAATGAGCAGTTCTTC.

The chain combines TRBV5-1 with TRBJ1-1, with D maybe TRBD1 (6 bases). Trimming removed 0 bases at V and 1 base at J, with 7 bases between. The CDR3 sequence is 14 residues long. In germline, CDR1 is SGHRS, CDR2 YFSETQ. CDR3 residues: CASSLVDRNTEAFF. The DNA of the CDR3 is TGCGCCAGCAGCTTGGTGGACAGGAACACTGAAGCTTTCTTT.

Details on this clonotype: A much more abundant neighbour one base away suggests this may be a read error. The V gene is TRBV7-3, the J gene TRBJ2-5; 11 bases map to TRBD2. Germline loops: CDR1 SGHTA, CDR2 FQGTGA. This CDR3 spans 16 amino acids. V gave up 1 base and J gave up 11 bases; unmatched junction bases: 12. The CDR3: CASSLRITSGSYVQYF. The CDR3 DNA is TGTGCCAGCAGCTTAAGGATTACTAGCGGGAGCTACGTGCAGTACTTC.

The rearrangement joins TRBV30 to TRBJ2-5; possibly TRBD2 for D (6 bases). V lost 2 bases and J 2 bases, leaving 15 bases between the germline ends. This CDR3 contains 15 residues. Germline V lookup: CDR1 GTSNPN, CDR2 SVGIG (reference sequence). The CDR3 nucleotides are TGTGCCTGGAGTCCCCCCGCAGGGAGGCAAGAGACCCAGTACTTC. This codes for CAWSPPAGRQETQYF.

The sample holds a few counts of this clonotype. A much larger clone lies a single base off, so this may be a read error. Here the CDR3 DNA reads TGTGCCAGCAGCTTAGAAGGGACACCACAGTACTTC. As protein: CASSLEGTPQYF. The chain employs TRBV7-3 and TRBJ2-5; D might be TRBD1 (6 bases). The CDR3 extends over 12 amino acids. Trimming left V 2 bases short and J 11 bases short, with 12 bases between. CDR1 is SGHTA, CDR2 FQGTGA, per germline.

This clonotype was observed many times. A single base separates this from a much larger clone, so it may be a read error. The chain recombines TRBV20-1 with TRBJ2-5; 9 bases agree with TRBD2. V gave up 4 bases and J gave up 11 bases; unmatched junction bases: 20. The CDR3 is 16 amino acids. Germline V CDR1 and CDR2: DFQATT, SNEGSKA (reference sequence). CDR3 coding DNA: TGCAGTGCTACGGCGCCCAGCGGGAGGTGGTCGGATGAGCAGTACTTC. This sequence encodes CSATAPSGRWSDEQYF.

This chain joins TRBV5-6 and TRBJ2-1, with TRBD2 matching over 10 bases. The V segment lost 4 bases and the J segment 10 bases; nucleotides outside the gene matches: 11. The CDR3 loop spans 15 amino acids. Germline values: CDR1 SGHDT, CDR2 YYEEEE. The CDR3 loop is CASSPQAGGASEQFF. CDR3 DNA sequence: TGTGCCAGCAGCCCTCAAGCGGGGGGGGCCTCGGAGCAGTTCTTC.

The chain carries TRBV24-1 and TRBJ2-5, with a possible D match to TRBD1 (6 bases). The germline V gene encodes CDR1 KGHDR and CDR2 SFDVKD. The V end lost 3 bases, the J end lost 0 bases, and 10 bases lay between the germline ends. The CDR3 runs to 15 residues. The CDR3 loop is CATSDRTAYQETQYF. The CDR3 nucleotides read TGTGCCACCAGTGATCGGACAGCGTACCAAGAGACCCAGTACTTC.

The J gene is TRBJ2-1, the V gene TRBV6-1; 14 nucleotides line up with TRBD2. Germline V gives CDR1 MNHNS, CDR2 SASEGT. V lost 1 base, J lost 10 bases, and 6 bases stayed unmatched. The CDR3 consists of 16 residues. CDR3 sequence reads: CASSEGGTSGRREQFF. CDR3 nucleotide sequence: TGTGCCAGCAGTGAAGGGGGGACTAGCGGGAGACGAGAGCAGTTCTTC.

This clonotype occurred many times. The chain uses TRBV11-1 and TRBJ2-7, with 10 bases fitting TRBD2. Germline V gene lookup returns CDR1 SGHAT and CDR2 FQDESV (reference sequence). Germline trimming cut 5 bases from V and 6 bases from J; bases unmatched to any gene: 13. The length of the CDR3 is 16 residues. The CDR3 loop is CASSHSLAGGPREQYF. The DNA of the CDR3 is TGTGCCAGCAGCCACTCCTTAGCGGGAGGACCGCGCGAGCAGTACTTC.

This clonotype has only a few counts. The chain uses TRBV11-2 and TRBJ2-7; D is unresolved. The ends were cut back, 3 bases at V and 5 bases at J, with 8 bases in the middle. This CDR3 contains 12 residues. Germline V gene lookup returns CDR1 SGHAT and CDR2 FQNNGV. The CDR3 is CASSFPTHEQYF. CDR3 coding DNA: TGTGCCAGCAGCTTCCCTACCCACGAGCAGTACTTC.

This clonotype was seen at least ten times. The chain couples TRBV29-1 to TRBJ2-3; TRBD2 matches at 13 bases. The CDR3 runs 15 residues. The ends lost 7 bases at V and 3 bases at J; junction bases unmatched: 7. CDR1 and CDR2 (germline): SQVTM, ANQGSEA. The DNA of the CDR3 is TGCAGCGCTCGTCCGGGACTAGCGGGAACAGATACGCAGTATTTT. Protein sequence: CSARPGLAGTDTQYF.

A single count supports this clonotype. The gene calls are TRBV10-3 and TRBJ2-2; D is ambiguous. This CDR3 region has 15 residues. Trimming took 6 bases from V and 2 from J, leaving 13 bases between them. CDR1 is ENHRY and CDR2 is SYGVKD in the germline V gene. The CDR3 DNA reads TGTGCCATCAGCGGTTTGGTCCGTAACACCGGGGAGCTGTTTTTT. It encodes CAISGLVRNTGELFF.

The sample holds a few counts of this clonotype. The chain carries TRBV5-1 and TRBJ2-7; 9 positions match TRBD1. Germline trimming cut 4 bases from V and 4 bases from J; bases unmatched to any gene: 9. The CDR3 length is 15 residues. Germline V gene lookup returns CDR1 SGHRS and CDR2 YFSETQ. The CDR3, as DNA: TGCGCCAGCAGCCCGACAGGGGGTCTGGAATACGAGCAGTACTTC. Encoded protein: CASSPTGGLEYEQYF. Combining the CDR3 with reference TRBV5-1 and TRBJ2-7 gives the whole variable domain KAGVTQTPRYLIKTRGQQVTLSCSPISGHRSVSWYQQTPGQGLQFLFEYFSETQRNKGNFPGRFSGRQFSNSRSEMNVSTLELGDSALYLCASSPTGGLEYEQYFGPGTRLTVT.

The chain joins TRBV29-1 to TRBJ2-3; TRBD1 might be the D (5 bases). V was cut by 7 bases and J by 3 bases, with 14 bases left in between. In germline, CDR1 is SQVTM, CDR2 ANQGSEA. The CDR3 extends over 13 amino acids. CDR3 amino acids: CSGGGLGTDTQYF. The CDR3 bases are TGCAGCGGGGGCGGTCTGGGTACAGATACGCAGTATTTT.

Many counts were recorded for this clonotype. This chain links TRBV3-1 with TRBJ2-3, with TRBD2 matching 8 bases. There are 15 residues in the CDR3. V gave up 0 bases and J gave up 8 bases; unmatched junction bases: 7. Germline V gene data show CDR1 as LGHDT and CDR2 as YNNKEL (reference sequence). CDR3 sequence: CASSQDSSGSTTQYF. The CDR3 region has the DNA TGTGCCAGCAGCCAAGATAGCAGCGGGAGTACTACGCAGTATTTT.

The J gene is TRBJ2-7, the V gene TRBV6-5; TRBD2 might be the D (6 bases). This CDR3 is built from 15 residues. Germline values: CDR1 MNHEY, CDR2 SVGAGI. The V end was cut by 4 bases, the J end by 5 bases, with 18 bases between. CDR3 amino acids: CASSFGGIDVDEQYF. The CDR3 bases are TGTGCCAGCAGTTTCGGCGGGATTGATGTCGACGAGCAGTACTTC.

This clonotype was recorded once. The chain couples TRBV7-8 to TRBJ2-1; 9 bases fit TRBD2. The V and J ends lost 1 base and 7 bases, in that order; junction bases with no gene match: 5. Looked up from germline, CDR1 is SGHVS and CDR2 is FQNEAQ. The CDR3 is made up of 15 amino acids. The CDR3: CASSLGGRAFNEQFF. The CDR3 DNA sequence: TGTGCCAGCAGCTTAGGCGGGAGGGCCTTTAATGAGCAGTTCTTC.